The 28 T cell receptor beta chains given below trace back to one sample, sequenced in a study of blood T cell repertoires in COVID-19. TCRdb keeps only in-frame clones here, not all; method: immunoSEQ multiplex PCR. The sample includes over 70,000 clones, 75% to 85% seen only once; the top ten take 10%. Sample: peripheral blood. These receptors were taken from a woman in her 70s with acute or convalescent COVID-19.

CDR3 residues: CASSTGTGHRNTEAFF. DNA for the CDR3: TGTGCCAGTAGTACCGGGACAGGGCATAGGAACACTGAAGCTTTCTTT. The chain uses TRBV19 and TRBJ1-1, with 9 bases that match TRBD1. Trimming removed 4 bases from V and 1 base from J; junction bases left unmatched: 7. The CDR3 totals 16 residues. Germline loops: CDR1 LNHDA, CDR2 SQIVND (reference sequence).

The CDR3: CASSQRIAGGYTDTQYF. The CDR3 DNA reads as TGCGCCAGCAGCCAAAGGATAGCGGGGGGCTACACAGATACGCAGTATTTT. This chain connects TRBV4-3 to TRBJ2-3, with TRBD2 matching over 10 bases. The CDR3 consists of 17 residues. J gave up 2 bases and V 2 bases, and 7 bases lay outside the gene matches. The germline gives CDR1 LGHNA, CDR2 YSLEER.

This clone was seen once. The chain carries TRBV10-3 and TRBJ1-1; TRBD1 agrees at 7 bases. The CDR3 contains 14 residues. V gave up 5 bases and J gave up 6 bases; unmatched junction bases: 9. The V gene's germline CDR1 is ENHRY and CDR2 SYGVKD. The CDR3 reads CAISSLGGEAEAFF. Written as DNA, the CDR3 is TGTGCCATCAGTTCCCTAGGGGGCGAGGCTGAAGCTTTCTTT.

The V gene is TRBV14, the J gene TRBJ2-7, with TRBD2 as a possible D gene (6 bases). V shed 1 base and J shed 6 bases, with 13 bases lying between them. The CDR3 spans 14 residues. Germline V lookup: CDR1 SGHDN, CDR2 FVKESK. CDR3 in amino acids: CASSQVVRGGEQYF. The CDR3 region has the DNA TGTGCCAGCAGCCAAGTCGTAAGGGGAGGCGAGCAGTACTTC. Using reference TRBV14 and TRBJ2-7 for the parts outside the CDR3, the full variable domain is EAGVTQFPSHSVIEKGQTVTLRCDPISGHDNLYWYRRVMGKEIKFLLHFVKESKQDESGMPNNRFLAERTGGTYSTLKVQPAELEDSGVYFCASSQVVRGGEQYFGPGTRLTVT.

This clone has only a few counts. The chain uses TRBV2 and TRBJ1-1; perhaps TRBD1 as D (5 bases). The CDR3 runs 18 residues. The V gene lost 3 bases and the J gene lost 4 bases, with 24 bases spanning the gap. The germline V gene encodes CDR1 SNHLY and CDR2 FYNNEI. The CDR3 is CASSDSPTAQRVSTEAFF. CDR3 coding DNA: TGTGCCAGCAGTGATAGCCCGACAGCCCAAAGAGTTAGCACTGAAGCTTTCTTT.

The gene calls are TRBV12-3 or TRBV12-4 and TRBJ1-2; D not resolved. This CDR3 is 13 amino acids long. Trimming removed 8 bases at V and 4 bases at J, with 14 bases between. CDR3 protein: CASGEPYLYGYTF. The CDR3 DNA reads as TGTGCCAGCGGGGAGCCCTATCTCTATGGCTACACCTTC.

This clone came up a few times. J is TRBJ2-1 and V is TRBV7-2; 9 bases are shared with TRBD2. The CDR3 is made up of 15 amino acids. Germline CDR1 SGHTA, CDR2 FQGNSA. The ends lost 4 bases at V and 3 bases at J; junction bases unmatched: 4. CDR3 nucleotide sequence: TGTGCCAGCAGCTCGATAGCGGGGGTCTACAATGAGCAGTTCTTC. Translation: CASSSIAGVYNEQFF. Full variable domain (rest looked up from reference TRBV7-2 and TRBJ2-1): GAGVSQSPSNKVTEKGKDVELRCDPISGHTALYWYRQSLGQGLEFLIYFQGNSAPDKSGLPSDRFSAERTGGSVSTLTIQRTQQEDSAVYLCASSSIAGVYNEQFFGPGTRLTVL.

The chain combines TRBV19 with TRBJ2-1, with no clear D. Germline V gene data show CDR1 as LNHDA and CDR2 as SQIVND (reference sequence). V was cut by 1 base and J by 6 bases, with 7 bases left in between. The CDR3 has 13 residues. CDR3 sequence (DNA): TGTGCCAGTAGTATAGGAAATAGCAATGAGCAGTTCTTC. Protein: CASSIGNSNEQFF.

As DNA, the CDR3 is TGCAGCGTTGAAGACTACAGGACTAGCGGGAGATACAATGAGCAGTTCTTC. It codes for CSVEDYRTSGRYNEQFF. J is TRBJ2-1 and V is TRBV29-1, with 13 bases that match TRBD2. CDR1 and CDR2 from the germline V gene are SQVTM and ANQGSEA. V lost 0 bases and J lost 4; bases outside the gene matches: 6. The CDR3 is 17 amino acids.

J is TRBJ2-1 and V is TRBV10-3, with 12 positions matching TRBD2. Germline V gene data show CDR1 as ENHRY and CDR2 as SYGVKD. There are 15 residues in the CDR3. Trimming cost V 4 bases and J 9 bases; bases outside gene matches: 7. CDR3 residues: CAISGGLAGWSEQFF. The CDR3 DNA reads TGTGCCATCAGTGGGGGACTAGCGGGTTGGAGTGAGCAGTTCTTC.

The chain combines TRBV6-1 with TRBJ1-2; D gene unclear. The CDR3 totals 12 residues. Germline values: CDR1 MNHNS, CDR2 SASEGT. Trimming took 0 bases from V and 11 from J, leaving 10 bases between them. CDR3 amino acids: CASSEAGSWYTF. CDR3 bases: TGTGCCAGCAGTGAAGCTGGCAGTTGGTACACCTTC.

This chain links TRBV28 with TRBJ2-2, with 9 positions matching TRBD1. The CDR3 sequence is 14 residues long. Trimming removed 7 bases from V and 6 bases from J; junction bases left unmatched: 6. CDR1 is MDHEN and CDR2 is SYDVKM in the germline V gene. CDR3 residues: CASIGQGWAGELFF. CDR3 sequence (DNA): TGTGCCAGCATCGGACAGGGGTGGGCCGGGGAGCTGTTTTTT.

As DNA, the CDR3 is TGCGCCAGCAGCCACCCGGGACAGGGTAACACCATATATTTT. Translating gives CASSHPGQGNTIYF. This chain uses TRBV4-1 with TRBJ1-3; 9 bases are a match to TRBD1. This CDR3 is built from 14 residues. The germline gives CDR1 MGHRA, CDR2 YSYEKL. V trimming: 3 bases; J trimming: 7 bases; junction bases outside the gene matches: 4.

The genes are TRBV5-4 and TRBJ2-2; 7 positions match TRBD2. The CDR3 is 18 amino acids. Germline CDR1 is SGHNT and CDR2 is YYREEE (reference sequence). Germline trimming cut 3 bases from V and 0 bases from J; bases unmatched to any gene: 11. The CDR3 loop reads CASSSVPSGLSNTGELFF. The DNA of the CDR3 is TGTGCCAGCAGCTCGGTGCCTAGCGGACTCTCGAACACCGGGGAGCTGTTTTTT.

The CDR3 bases are TGTGCCAGCAGTTACTGGGGCGGTACGCAGTATTTT. Protein: CASSYWGGTQYF. The chain uses TRBV6-5 and TRBJ2-3, with D possibly being TRBD1 (5 bases). The CDR3 spans 12 residues. V dropped 1 base and J dropped 8 bases, with 7 bases sitting between them. Germline loops: CDR1 MNHEY, CDR2 SVGAGI.

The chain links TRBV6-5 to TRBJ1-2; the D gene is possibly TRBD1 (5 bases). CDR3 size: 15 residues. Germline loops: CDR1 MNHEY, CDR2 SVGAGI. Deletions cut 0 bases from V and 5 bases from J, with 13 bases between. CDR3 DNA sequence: TGTGCCAGCAGTTACTCGCGGGGGAAGGGGTATGGCTACACCTTC. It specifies CASSYSRGKGYGYTF.

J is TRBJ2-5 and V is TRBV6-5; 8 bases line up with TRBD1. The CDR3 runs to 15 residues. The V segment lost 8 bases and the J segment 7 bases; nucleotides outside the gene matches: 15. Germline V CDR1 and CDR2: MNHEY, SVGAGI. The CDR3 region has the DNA TGTGCCAGCCTAAGGGACAGGAGGAATTATGGGACCCAGTACTTC. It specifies CASLRDRRNYGTQYF.

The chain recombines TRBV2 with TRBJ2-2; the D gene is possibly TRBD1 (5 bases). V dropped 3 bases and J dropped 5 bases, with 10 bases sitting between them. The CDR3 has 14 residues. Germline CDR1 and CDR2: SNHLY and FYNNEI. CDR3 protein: CASSEQGGTGELFF. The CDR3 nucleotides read TGTGCCAGCAGTGAGCAGGGTGGGACCGGGGAGCTGTTTTTT.

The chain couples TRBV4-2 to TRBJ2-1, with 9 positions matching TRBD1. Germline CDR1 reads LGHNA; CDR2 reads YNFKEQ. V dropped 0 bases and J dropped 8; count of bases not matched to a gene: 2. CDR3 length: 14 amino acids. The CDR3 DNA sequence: TGTGCCAGCAGCCAAGATTGGACAGGGGATGAGCAGTTCTTC. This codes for CASSQDWTGDEQFF.

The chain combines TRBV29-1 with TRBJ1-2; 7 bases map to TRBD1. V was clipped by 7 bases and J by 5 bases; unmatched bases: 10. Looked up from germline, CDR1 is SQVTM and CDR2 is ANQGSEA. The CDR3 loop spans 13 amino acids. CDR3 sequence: CSAGIDRVYGYTF. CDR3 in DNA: TGCAGCGCTGGAATCGACAGGGTTTATGGCTACACCTTC. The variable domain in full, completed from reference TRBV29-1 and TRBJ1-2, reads SAVISQKPSRDICQRGTSLTIQCQVDSQVTMMFWYRQQPGQSLTLIATANQGSEATYESGFVIDKFPISRPNLTFSTLTVSNMSPEDSSIYLCSAGIDRVYGYTFGSGTRLTVV.

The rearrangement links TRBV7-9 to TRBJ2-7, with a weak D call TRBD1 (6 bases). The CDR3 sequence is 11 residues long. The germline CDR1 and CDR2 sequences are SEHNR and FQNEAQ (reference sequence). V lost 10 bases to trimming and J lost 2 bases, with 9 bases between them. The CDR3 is CAIQGTYEQYF. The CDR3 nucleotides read TGTGCCATCCAGGGGACCTACGAGCAGTACTTC.

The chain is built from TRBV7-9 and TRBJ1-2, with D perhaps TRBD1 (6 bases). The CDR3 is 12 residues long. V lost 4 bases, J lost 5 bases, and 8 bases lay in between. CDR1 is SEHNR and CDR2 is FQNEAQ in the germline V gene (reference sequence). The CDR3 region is CASSYGTYGYTF. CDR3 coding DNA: TGTGCCAGCAGCTACGGGACATATGGCTACACCTTC. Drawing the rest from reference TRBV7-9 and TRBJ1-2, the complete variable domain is DTGVSQNPRHKITKRGQNVTFRCDPISEHNRLYWYRQTLGQGPEFLTYFQNEAQLEKSRLLSDRFSAERPKGSFSTLEIQRTEQGDSAMYLCASSYGTYGYTFGSGTRLTVV.

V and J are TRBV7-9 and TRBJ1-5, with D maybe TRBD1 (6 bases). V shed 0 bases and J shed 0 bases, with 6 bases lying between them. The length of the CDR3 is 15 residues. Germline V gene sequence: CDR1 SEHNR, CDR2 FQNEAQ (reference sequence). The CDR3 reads CASSLAGASNQPQHF. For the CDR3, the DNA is TGTGCCAGCAGCTTAGCGGGGGCTAGCAATCAGCCCCAGCATTTT.

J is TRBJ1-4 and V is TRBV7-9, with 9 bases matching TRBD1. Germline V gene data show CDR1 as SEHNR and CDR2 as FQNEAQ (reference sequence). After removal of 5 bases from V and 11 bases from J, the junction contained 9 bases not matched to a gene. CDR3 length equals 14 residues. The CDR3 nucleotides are TGTGCCAGCAGCCTCGGACAGGGGAGTTTGAAACTGTTTTTT. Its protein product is CASSLGQGSLKLFF.

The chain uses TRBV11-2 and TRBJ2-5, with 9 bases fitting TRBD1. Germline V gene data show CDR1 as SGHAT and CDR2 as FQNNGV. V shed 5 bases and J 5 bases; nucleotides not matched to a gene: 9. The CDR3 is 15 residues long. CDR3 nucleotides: TGTGCCAGCAGCCAAAGGACAGGGGAGGCGGAGACCCAGTACTTC. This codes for CASSQRTGEAETQYF.

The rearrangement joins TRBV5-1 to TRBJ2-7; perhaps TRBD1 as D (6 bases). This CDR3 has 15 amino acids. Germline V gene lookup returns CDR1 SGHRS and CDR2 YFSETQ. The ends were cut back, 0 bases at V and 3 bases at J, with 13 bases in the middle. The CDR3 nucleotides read TGCGCCAGCAGCTTGGATGGGAACAGGGACTACGAGCAGTACTTC. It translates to CASSLDGNRDYEQYF.

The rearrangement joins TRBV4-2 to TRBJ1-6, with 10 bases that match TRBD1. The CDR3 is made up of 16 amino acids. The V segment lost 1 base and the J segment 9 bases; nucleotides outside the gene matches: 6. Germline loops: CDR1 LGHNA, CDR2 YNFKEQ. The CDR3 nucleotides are TGTGCCAGCAGCCAAGCCCAGGGGACAGGGGTTTCACCCCTCCACTTT. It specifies CASSQAQGTGVSPLHF.

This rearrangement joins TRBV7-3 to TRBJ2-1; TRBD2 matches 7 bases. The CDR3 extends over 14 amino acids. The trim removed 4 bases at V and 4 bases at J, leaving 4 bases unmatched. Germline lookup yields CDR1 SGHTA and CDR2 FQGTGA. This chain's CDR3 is CASSSLGGYNEQFF. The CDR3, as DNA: TGTGCCAGCAGCTCCCTCGGGGGGTACAATGAGCAGTTCTTC.